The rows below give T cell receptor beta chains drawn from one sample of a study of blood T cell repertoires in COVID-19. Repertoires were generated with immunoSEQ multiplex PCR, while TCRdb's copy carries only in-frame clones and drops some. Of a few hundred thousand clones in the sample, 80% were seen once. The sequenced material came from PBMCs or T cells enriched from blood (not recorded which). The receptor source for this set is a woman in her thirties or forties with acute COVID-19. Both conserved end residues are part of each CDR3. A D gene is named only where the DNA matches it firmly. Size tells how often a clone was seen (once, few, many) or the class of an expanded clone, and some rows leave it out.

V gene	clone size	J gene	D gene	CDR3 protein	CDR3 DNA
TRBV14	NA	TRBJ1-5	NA	CASSLREFQPQHF	TGTGCCAGCAGCCTCCGAGAGTTTCAGCCCCAGCATTTT
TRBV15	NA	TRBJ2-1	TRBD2	CATSRRTSGGGSYNEQFF	TGTGCCACCAGCAGACGGACTAGCGGAGGCGGATCCTACAATGAGCAGTTCTTC
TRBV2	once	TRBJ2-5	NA	CASSGWTPNQETQYF	TGTGCCAGCAGTGGCTGGACACCAAACCAAGAGACCCAGTACTTC
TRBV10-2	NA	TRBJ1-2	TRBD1	CAIAVPTTEGQNSYGYTF	TGCGCCATAGCAGTCCCCACCACAGAGGGACAGAATTCCTATGGCTACACCTTC
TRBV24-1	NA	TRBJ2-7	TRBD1	CATSDLRTGVEQYF	TGTGCCACCAGTGATTTGAGGACAGGGGTCGAGCAGTACTTC
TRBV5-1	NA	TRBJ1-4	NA	CASSLAGGEREKLFF	TGCGCCAGCAGCTTGGCTGGGGGCGAGAGGGAAAAACTGTTTTTT
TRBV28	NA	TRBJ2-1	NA	CASSSSSGVSYNEQFF	TGTGCCAGCAGTTCCTCCTCAGGGGTCTCCTACAATGAGCAGTTCTTC
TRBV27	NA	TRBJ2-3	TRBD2	CASSLGREGPWTDTQYF	TGTGCCAGCAGTTTGGGGCGGGAGGGCCCATGGACAGATACGCAGTATTTT
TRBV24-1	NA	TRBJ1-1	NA	CATSESRGTTEAFF	TGTGCCACCAGTGAGAGCAGGGGCACCACTGAAGCTTTCTTT
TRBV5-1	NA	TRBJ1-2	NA	CASSLGGLSNYGYTF	TGCGCCAGCAGCTTGGGCGGGTTATCTAACTATGGCTACACCTTC
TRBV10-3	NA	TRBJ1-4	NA	CAIKDSSDEKLFF	TGTGCCATCAAGGACAGTTCTGATGAAAAACTGTTTTTT
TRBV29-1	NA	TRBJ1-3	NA	CSVETGTGNTIYF	TGCAGCGTTGAAACAGGGACTGGAAACACCATATATTTT
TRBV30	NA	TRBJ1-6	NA	CAWSRSSYNSPLHF	TGTGCCTGGAGTAGGAGCTCCTATAATTCACCCCTCCACTTT
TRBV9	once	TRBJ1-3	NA	CASSVSQGRNTIYF	TGTGCCAGCAGCGTATCGCAGGGAAGGAACACCATATATTTT
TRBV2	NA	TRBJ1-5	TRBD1	CASSEGVRGYNQPQHF	TGTGCCAGCAGTGAAGGCGTCAGGGGGTACAATCAGCCCCAGCATTTT
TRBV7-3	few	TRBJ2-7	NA	CASSLGVNYEQYF	TGTGCCAGCAGCCTAGGGGTGAATTACGAGCAGTACTTC
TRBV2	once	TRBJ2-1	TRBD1	CARKAGTEGNEQFF	TGTGCCAGAAAAGCCGGGACAGAAGGCAATGAGCAGTTCTTC
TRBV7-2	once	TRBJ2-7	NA	CASSLDITRSYEQYF	TGTGCCAGCAGCTTGGATATTACGCGGTCCTACGAGCAGTACTTC
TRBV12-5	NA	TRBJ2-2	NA	CASGLGPVGTGELFF	TGTGCTAGTGGTTTGGGGCCCGTTGGCACCGGGGAGCTGTTTTTT
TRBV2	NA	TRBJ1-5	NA	CASRDRFSNQPQHF	TGTGCCAGCAGGGACAGATTTAGCAATCAGCCCCAGCATTTT
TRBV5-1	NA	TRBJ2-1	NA	CASSSVGANEQFF	TGCGCCAGCAGCTCCGTTGGAGCCAATGAGCAGTTCTTC
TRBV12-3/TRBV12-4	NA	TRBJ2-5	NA	CASSLAEGETQYF	TGTGCCAGCAGTTTAGCTGAGGGAGAGACCCAGTACTTC
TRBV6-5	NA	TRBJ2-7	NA	CASSYYSRFAEQYF	TGTGCCAGCAGTTACTACAGTAGGTTCGCCGAGCAGTACTTC
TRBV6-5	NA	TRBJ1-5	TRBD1	CASSTAGGFNQPQHF	TGTGCCAGCAGTACTGCAGGGGGCTTCAATCAGCCCCAGCATTTT
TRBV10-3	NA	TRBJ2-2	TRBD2	CAISEGLAGGRPGELFF	TGTGCCATCAGTGAGGGACTAGCGGGGGGTCGTCCCGGGGAGCTGTTTTTT
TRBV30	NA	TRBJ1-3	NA	CAWSFGRGSSGNTIYF	TGTGCCTGGAGTTTTGGACGGGGAAGCTCTGGAAACACCATATATTTT
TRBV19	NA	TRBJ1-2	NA	CASSRRDRTGGYTF	TGTGCCAGTAGTAGGAGGGACCGGACTGGGGGCTACACCTTC
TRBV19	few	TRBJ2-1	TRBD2	CASSMPGREGPEQFF	TGTGCCAGTAGTATGCCGGGGCGGGAGGGCCCTGAGCAGTTCTTC
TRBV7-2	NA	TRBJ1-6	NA	CASSLGTLNSPLHF	TGTGCCAGCAGCTTGGGGACACTTAATTCACCCCTCCACTTT
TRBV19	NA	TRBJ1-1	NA	CASSILPGGMNTEAFF	TGTGCCAGTAGTATCCTGCCGGGGGGTATGAACACTGAAGCTTTCTTT
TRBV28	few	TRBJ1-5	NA	CASRRGGSSNQPQHF	TGTGCCAGCAGGAGGGGGGGCTCTAGCAATCAGCCCCAGCATTTT
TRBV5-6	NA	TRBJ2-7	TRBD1	CASSRRDRAYEQYF	TGTGCCAGCAGCCGCCGGGACAGGGCCTACGAGCAGTACTTC
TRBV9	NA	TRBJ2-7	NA	CASSVVAGSYEQYF	TGTGCCAGCAGCGTAGTTGCAGGGTCCTACGAGCAGTACTTC
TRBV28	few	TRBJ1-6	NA	CASSPPFNSPLHF	TGTGCCAGCAGTCCCCCCTTCAATTCACCCCTCCACTTT
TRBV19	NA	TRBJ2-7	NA	CASSMERYEQYF	TGTGCCAGTAGTATGGAGAGGTACGAGCAGTACTTC
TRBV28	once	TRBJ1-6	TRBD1	CASKTGGNSPLHF	TGTGCCAGCAAGACAGGGGGCAATTCACCCCTCCACTTT
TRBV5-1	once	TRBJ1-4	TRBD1	CASSVGQGVLTNEKLFF	TGCGCCAGCAGCGTGGGACAGGGCGTCCTAACTAATGAAAAACTGTTTTTT
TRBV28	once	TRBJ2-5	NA	CASSLFSRGETQYF	TGTGCCAGCAGTTTATTTTCCAGGGGAGAGACCCAGTACTTC
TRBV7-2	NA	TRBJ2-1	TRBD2	CASRTGGGRAHNEQFF	TGTGCCAGCAGAACTGGGGGCGGGAGGGCCCACAATGAGCAGTTCTTC
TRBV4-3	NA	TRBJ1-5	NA	CASSQDPGSGNQPQHF	TGCGCCAGCAGCCAAGATCCCGGCAGCGGCAATCAGCCCCAGCATTTT
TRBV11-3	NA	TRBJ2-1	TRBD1	CASSSFRGPTHNEQFF	TGTGCCAGCAGCTCATTTAGGGGGCCTACCCACAATGAGCAGTTCTTC
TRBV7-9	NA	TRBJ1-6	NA	CASSLGQNNSPLHF	TGTGCCAGCAGCTTAGGGCAGAATAATTCACCCCTCCACTTT
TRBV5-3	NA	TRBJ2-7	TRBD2	CARSKGLAGGPPNPYEQYF	TGTGCCAGAAGCAAGGGACTAGCGGGAGGGCCACCAAACCCCTACGAGCAGTACTTC